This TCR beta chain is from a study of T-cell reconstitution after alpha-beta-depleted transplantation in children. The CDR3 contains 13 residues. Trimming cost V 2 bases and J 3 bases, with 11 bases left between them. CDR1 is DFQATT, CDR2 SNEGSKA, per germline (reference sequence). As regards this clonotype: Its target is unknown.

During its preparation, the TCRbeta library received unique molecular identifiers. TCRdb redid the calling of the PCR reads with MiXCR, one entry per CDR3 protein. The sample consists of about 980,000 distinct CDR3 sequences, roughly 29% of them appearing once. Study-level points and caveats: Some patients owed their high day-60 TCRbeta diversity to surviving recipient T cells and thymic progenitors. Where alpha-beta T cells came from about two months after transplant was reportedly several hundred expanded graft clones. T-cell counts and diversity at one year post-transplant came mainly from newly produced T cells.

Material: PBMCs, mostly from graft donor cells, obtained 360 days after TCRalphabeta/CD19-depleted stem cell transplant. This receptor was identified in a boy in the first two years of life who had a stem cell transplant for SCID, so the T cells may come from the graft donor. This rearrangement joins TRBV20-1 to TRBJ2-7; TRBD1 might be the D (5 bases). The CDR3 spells CSARSDTLYEQYF. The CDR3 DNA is TGCAGTGCTAGATCGGACACCCTCTACGAGCAGTACTTC.